This TCR beta chain was obtained from a study of T cells in Graves' hyperthyroidism and ophthalmopathy. Comment on this clonotype: Its matching antigen is unknown.

Study results and caveats: Onset of ophthalmopathy came a median 6.5 months after the model predicted it. Blood shared most expanded thyroid clonotypes above 0.001.

This CDR3 spans 15 amino acids. The germline V gene has CDR1 SGHRS and CDR2 YFSETQ. V lost 7 bases and J lost 0, with 15 bases in between. TCR beta CDR3 regions were amplified from RNA. A first-round RT-PCR of the TCR CDR3 used the HTBI primer set. One entry per CDR3 protein, called by TCRdb with MiXCR from the multiplex PCR reads. Here the sample spans around 500,000 distinct CDR3 sequences, less than 25% being singletons. The chain uses TRBV5-1 and TRBJ2-3, with D perhaps TRBD2 (6 bases). This receptor was obtained from a woman in her 70s with Graves' ophthalmopathy. Input material: blood. The CDR3 bases are TGCGCCAGCTGCGACGTAGCGGTGAGCACAGATACGCAGTATTTT. This translates into CASCDVAVSTDTQYF. Full variable domain (rest looked up from reference TRBV5-1 and TRBJ2-3): KAGVTQTPRYLIKTRGQQVTLSCSPISGHRSVSWYQQTPGQGLQFLFEYFSETQRNKGNFPGRFSGRQFSNSRSEMNVSTLELGDSALYLCASCDVAVSTDTQYFGPGTRLTVL.